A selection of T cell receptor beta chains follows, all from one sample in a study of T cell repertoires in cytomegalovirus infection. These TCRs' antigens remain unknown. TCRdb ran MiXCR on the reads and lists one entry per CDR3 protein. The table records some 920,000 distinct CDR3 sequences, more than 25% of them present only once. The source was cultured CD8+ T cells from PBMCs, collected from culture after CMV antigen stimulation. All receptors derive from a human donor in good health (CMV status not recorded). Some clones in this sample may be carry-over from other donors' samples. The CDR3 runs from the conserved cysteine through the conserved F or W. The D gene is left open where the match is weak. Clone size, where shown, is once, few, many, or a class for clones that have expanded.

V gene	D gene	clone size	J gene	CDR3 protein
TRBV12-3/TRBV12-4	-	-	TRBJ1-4	CASTQRGLNEKLFF
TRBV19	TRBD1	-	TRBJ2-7	CVSGQGSSYEQYF
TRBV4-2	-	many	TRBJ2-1	CASSQSLGSYNEQFF
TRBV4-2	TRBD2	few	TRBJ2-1	CASSQDPSGFDNEQFF
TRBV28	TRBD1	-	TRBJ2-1	CASSSHRTGPLYNEQFF
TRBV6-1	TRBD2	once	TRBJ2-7	CASSEGLAGSYEQYF
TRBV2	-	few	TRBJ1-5	CASSYVGPQHF
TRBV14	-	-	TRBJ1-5	CASSQDTGARVPSNQPQHF
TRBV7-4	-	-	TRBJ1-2	CASSTDRRGNYGYTF
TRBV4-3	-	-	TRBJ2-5	CASSGGLHETQYF
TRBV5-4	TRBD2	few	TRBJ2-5	CASSPAAGGGAGTQYF
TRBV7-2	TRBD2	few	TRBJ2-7	CASSSGTSGGDEQYF
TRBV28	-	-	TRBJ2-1	CASSLGFGVNEQFF
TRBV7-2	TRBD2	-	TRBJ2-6	CASSLTLAGGLSGANVLTF
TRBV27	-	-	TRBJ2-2	CASSLIWGMDTGELFF
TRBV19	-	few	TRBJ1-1	CASSARTSTAGTEAFF
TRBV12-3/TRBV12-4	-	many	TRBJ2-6	CASRPHPHSGANVLTF
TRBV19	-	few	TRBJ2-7	CASSIRDTGTYEQYF
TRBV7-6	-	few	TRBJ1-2	CASSPTTTGYGYTF
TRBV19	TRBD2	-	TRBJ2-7	CASGWTSGNYEQYF
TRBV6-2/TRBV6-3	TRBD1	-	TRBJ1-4	CASSSYQRGTALIPTNEKLFF
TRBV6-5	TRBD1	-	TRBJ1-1	CVSSMTGFLNTEAFF
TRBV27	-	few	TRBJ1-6	CASSLGGQGSPLHF
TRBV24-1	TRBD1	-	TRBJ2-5	CATSDQTGGSETQYF
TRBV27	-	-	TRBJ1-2	CASSLKPSSYGYTF
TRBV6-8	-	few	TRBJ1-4	CASSEGATNEKLFF
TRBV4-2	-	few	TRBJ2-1	CASSQDRDAHASYNEQFF
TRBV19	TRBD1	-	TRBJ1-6	CASAGGWENSPLHF
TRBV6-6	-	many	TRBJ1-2	CASSYSPANYGYTF
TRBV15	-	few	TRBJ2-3	CATSRDRTTETGDTQYF
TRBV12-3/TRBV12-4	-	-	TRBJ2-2	CASSPGPHTYTGELFF
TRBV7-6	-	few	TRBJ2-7	CASSPAGAGNEQYF
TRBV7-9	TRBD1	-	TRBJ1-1	CASSFPGQALMNTEAFF
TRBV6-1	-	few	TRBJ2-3	CASSEPRATDTQYF
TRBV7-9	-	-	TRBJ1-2	CASTSYNGTNYGYTF
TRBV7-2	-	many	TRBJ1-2	CATRHTQGGGYGYTF
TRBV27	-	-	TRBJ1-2	CASSSDLGTIYGYTF
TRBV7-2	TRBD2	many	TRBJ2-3	CASSLVGGAGGPTDTQYF
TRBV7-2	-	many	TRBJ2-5	CASSFQGTGETQYF
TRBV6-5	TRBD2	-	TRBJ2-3	CASSYSFGTSGGLSTDTQYF
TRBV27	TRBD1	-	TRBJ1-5	CASRYGTGPYSNQPQHF
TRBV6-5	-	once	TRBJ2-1	CASSYLPARVEFF
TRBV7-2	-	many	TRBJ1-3	CASSLEVGTFSGNTIYF
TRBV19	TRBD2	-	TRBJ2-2	CASSEGLARLSAGELFF
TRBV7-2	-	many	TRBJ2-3	CASSYIGGDWDTQYF
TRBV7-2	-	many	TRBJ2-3	CASSYRFRSSDTQYF
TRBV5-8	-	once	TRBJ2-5	CASSLNWAVGSIQETQYF
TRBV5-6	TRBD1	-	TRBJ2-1	CASTWTGGYNEQFF
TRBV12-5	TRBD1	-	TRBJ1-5	CASAQDRYSNQPQHF
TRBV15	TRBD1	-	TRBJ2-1	CATRPPAGTGGTNEQFF
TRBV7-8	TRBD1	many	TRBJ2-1	CASSTRGQGAYNEQFF
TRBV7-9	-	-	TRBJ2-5	CASSPRLDQETQYF
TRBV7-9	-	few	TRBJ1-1	CASRFGSTEAFF
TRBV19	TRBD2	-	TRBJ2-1	CASRPGLAGWDEQFF
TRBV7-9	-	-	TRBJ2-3	CASSPPRALDTQYF
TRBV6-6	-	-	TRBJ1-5	CASSYSYAGGNQPQHF
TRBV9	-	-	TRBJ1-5	CASSDSQLYSNQPQHF
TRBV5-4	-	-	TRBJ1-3	CASSFQGGADGNTIYF
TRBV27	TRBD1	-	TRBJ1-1	CASSLTGDITEAFF